One sample yielded the 21 T cell receptor beta chains listed below, sequenced in a study of blood T cells in healthy people across ages. The authors ran a second PCR of roughly 6 to 11 cycles using a sample-barcoded 5' primer and a J-beta primer mix. TCRdb reprocessed the 5' RACE reads with MiXCR, giving one entry per CDR3 protein. This sample has over a million distinct CDR3 sequences, with roughly 40% found just once. The sequencing input was blood. The origin of the receptors is a woman between 18 and 29 years old in good health.

The sample holds many counts of this clonotype. This chain joins TRBV7-2 and TRBJ2-7; a weak D match, TRBD2 (5 bases). The length of the CDR3 is 12 residues. Between the trimmed V and J ends, which lost 1 base and 7 bases, there was a span of 8 bases. Germline CDR1 reads SGHTA; CDR2 reads FQGNSA. The CDR3 reads CASSLVGREQYF. The CDR3 region has the DNA TGTGCCAGCAGCTTAGTAGGGAGAGAGCAGTACTTC.

This clonotype was seen only a few times. The chain is built from TRBV30 and TRBJ2-2, with a possible D match to TRBD2 (5 bases). Deletions cut 4 bases from V and 1 base from J, with 13 bases between. This CDR3 spans 15 amino acids. Germline CDR1 and CDR2: GTSNPN and SVGIG (reference sequence). The CDR3 DNA follows: TGTGCCTGGACGACGGGGTGGATGAACACCGGGGAGCTGTTTTTT. Protein: CAWTTGWMNTGELFF. The variable domain in full, with the rest retrieved from reference TRBV30 and TRBJ2-2, is SQTIHQWPATLVQPVGSPLSLECTVEGTSNPNLYWYRQAAGRGLQLLFYSVGIGQISSEVPQNLSASRPQDRQFILSSKKLLLSDSGFYLCAWTTGWMNTGELFFGEGSRLTVL.

This clonotype was seen only a few times. The CDR3 loop reads CASSLAGELGYTF. The CDR3 DNA reads as TGTGCCAGCAGCTTGGCAGGGGAATTAGGCTACACCTTC. The genes are TRBV5-5 and TRBJ1-2, with D perhaps matching TRBD1 (6 bases). This CDR3 comprises 13 residues. Germline CDR1 reads SGHKS; CDR2 reads YYEKEE (reference sequence). The V and J ends lost 0 bases and 8 bases respectively, with 11 bases between them.

This clonotype was observed a few times. J is TRBJ2-1 and V is TRBV29-1, with 11 bases identical to TRBD2. CDR1 is SQVTM and CDR2 is ANQGSEA in the germline V gene. V shed 7 bases, J shed 6 bases, and the junction held 5 bases outside the gene matches. This CDR3 region has 13 residues. CDR3 protein: CSAPGLAVNEQFF. CDR3 DNA sequence: TGCAGCGCACCGGGACTAGCGGTCAATGAGCAGTTCTTC.

This chain connects TRBV4-1 to TRBJ1-1; 8 nucleotides align to TRBD1. Germline lookup yields CDR1 MGHRA and CDR2 YSYEKL. V lost 4 bases to trimming and J lost 4 bases; unmatched junction nucleotides: 8. The CDR3 loop spans 15 amino acids. CDR3 bases: TGCGCCAGCAGCCTCCAGCAGGGGGCGTCCACTGAAGCTTTCTTT. Translating it yields CASSLQQGASTEAFF.

This clonotype was counted a few times. The chain uses TRBV20-1 and TRBJ2-3; no reliable D call. Trimming left V 8 bases short and J 7 bases short, with 13 bases between. This CDR3 is built from 11 residues. Germline values: CDR1 DFQATT, CDR2 SNEGSKA (reference sequence). The CDR3 loop is CSHYIGNTQYF. The CDR3 DNA sequence: TGCAGTCATTACATCGGAAATACGCAGTATTTT.

Comments on this clonotype: A clone one base away is much larger, so this may be a read error. The V call is TRBV5-1, the J call TRBJ2-5; TRBD1 aligns across 7 bases. CDR1 is SGHRS and CDR2 is YFSETQ in the germline V gene. This CDR3 has 17 residues. With V trimmed by 3 bases and J by 2 bases, 13 bases remained unmatched. CDR3 in DNA: TGCGCCAGCAGCTGGGGGACAGAGAGTGGTGGTCAAGAGACCCAGTACTTC. Protein product: CASSWGTESGGQETQYF.

The genes are TRBV30 and TRBJ2-7; 9 bases match TRBD1. The CDR3 length is 13 residues. CDR1 and CDR2 (germline): GTSNPN, SVGIG (reference sequence). V was clipped by 4 bases and J by 4 bases; unmatched bases: 5. CDR3 loop: CAWTAGQGYEQYF. The DNA for the CDR3 is TGTGCCTGGACCGCGGGACAGGGATACGAGCAGTACTTC.

This chain links TRBV7-3 with TRBJ2-3; 8 bases match TRBD1. After removal of 2 bases from V and 2 bases from J, the junction contained 6 bases not matched to a gene. There are 16 residues in the CDR3. The germline V gene encodes CDR1 SGHTA and CDR2 FQGTGA. CDR3 DNA sequence: TGTGCCAGCAGCTTATATGGACAGGGTTACACAGATACGCAGTATTTT. Translating it yields CASSLYGQGYTDTQYF.

The V call is TRBV5-1, the J call TRBJ2-3; 10 bases are shared with TRBD2. In germline, CDR1 is SGHRS, CDR2 YFSETQ. The CDR3 sequence is 16 residues long. Losses at the gene ends were 2 bases for V and 6 bases for J; bases not matched to a gene: 9. The CDR3 spells CASSFVELAGRDTQYF. The CDR3 region has the DNA TGCGCCAGCAGCTTTGTGGAACTAGCGGGGAGGGATACGCAGTATTTT.

The chain combines TRBV7-9 with TRBJ1-4, with D perhaps TRBD1 (5 bases). V was pared by 6 bases and J by 0 bases, with 14 bases between. This CDR3 spans 16 amino acids. Per the germline V gene, CDR1 is SEHNR and CDR2 is FQNEAQ (reference sequence). CDR3 amino acids: CASSSGRQSTNEKLFF. In DNA form, the CDR3 reads TGTGCCAGCAGTTCTGGACGACAGTCAACTAATGAAAAACTGTTTTTT.

This clonotype has just a few counts. This chain uses TRBV10-3 with TRBJ2-3; 7 nucleotides align to TRBD1. With V trimmed by 6 bases and J by 0 bases, 3 bases remained unmatched. The CDR3 is 14 amino acids. The V gene's germline CDR1 is ENHRY and CDR2 SYGVKD. The CDR3 is CAIRGTASTDTQYF. DNA for the CDR3: TGTGCCATCAGGGGGACAGCCAGCACAGATACGCAGTATTTT.

This clonotype was seen more than once but under ten times. J is TRBJ2-1 and V is TRBV6-2 or TRBV6-3; D is ambiguous. This CDR3 spans 15 amino acids. V dropped 0 bases and J dropped 5 bases, with 11 bases sitting between them. In germline, CDR1 is MNHEY, CDR2 SVGEGT. DNA of the CDR3: TGTGCCAGCAGTTACTCTCTCCAATACGACAATGAGCAGTTCTTC. Its protein product is CASSYSLQYDNEQFF.

The J gene is TRBJ2-3, the V gene TRBV28, with D perhaps TRBD1 or TRBD2 (6 bases each). Germline lookup yields CDR1 MDHEN and CDR2 SYDVKM. This CDR3 contains 12 residues. CDR3 nucleotides: TGTGCGTGGGGGGCAGACACAGATACGCAGTATTTT. Translated, it gives CAWGADTDTQYF.

A few counts support this clonotype. The rearrangement uses TRBV18 and TRBJ2-7, with a possible D match to TRBD2 (5 bases). Trimming cost V 2 bases and J 9 bases, with 14 bases left between them. Germline CDR1 is KGHSH and CDR2 is LQKENI. The CDR3 spans 13 residues. The CDR3 reads CASSPGPTEGQYF. The CDR3 DNA is TGTGCCAGCTCACCAGGCCCAACTGAGGGGCAGTACTTC.

This chain uses TRBV5-1 with TRBJ2-1; TRBD2 matches 7 bases. The germline CDR1 and CDR2 sequences are SGHRS and YFSETQ. V dropped 2 bases and J dropped 10; count of bases not matched to a gene: 6. The CDR3 is made up of 13 amino acids. CDR3 DNA: TGCGCCAGCAGCTTCGGGGCGGGAGAAGAGCAGTTCTTC. Amino acid sequence: CASSFGAGEEQFF.

This clonotype came up a few times. Because the CDR3's place on the DNA is in doubt, the DNA is left out and the CDR3 is given as listed by TCRdb. The chain employs TRBV21-1 and TRBJ2-4; TRBD1, the table's D call, lacks a check against the DNA. TRBV21-1 is a known pseudogene. With termini counted, the CDR3 has 15 amino acids. This chain's CDR3 is CASSRYNCPNYEQYF.

The V and J genes are TRBV21-1 and TRBJ2-7. TRBV21-1 is listed as a pseudogene. The CDR3 length is 16 residues. CDR3 residues: CASSIPREEAWSEQYF. The CDR3 DNA follows: TGTGCCAGCAGCATCCCAAGAGAGGAAGCCTGGAGCGAGCAGTACTTC.

CDR3 region: CASSYMGRAGYGYTF. CDR3 nucleotides: TGTGCCAGCAGTTACATGGGTCGGGCGGGCTATGGCTACACCTTC. The gene calls are TRBV6-5 and TRBJ1-2; D ambiguous. Looked up from germline, CDR1 is MNHEY and CDR2 is SVGAGI. V was shortened by 2 bases and J by 4 bases, with 14 bases between the two germline ends. CDR3 size: 15 residues.

DNA for the CDR3: TGTGCCAGCAGTACCCAGCGGGGGGCCAGGTGGACGCAGTATTTT. Encoded protein: CASSTQRGARWTQYF. The J gene is TRBJ2-3, the V gene TRBV12-3 or TRBV12-4, with 9 bases lining up with TRBD2. J lost 9 bases, V lost 5 bases, and 12 bases had no gene match. CDR3 length: 15 amino acids.

This sequence joins TRBV6-6 and TRBJ1-2; TRBD1 is a possible D gene (5 bases). The CDR3 loop spans 13 amino acids. Trimming cost V 4 bases and J 12 bases, with 18 bases left between them. The V gene's germline CDR1 is MNHNY and CDR2 SVGAGI (reference sequence). In DNA form, the CDR3 reads TGTGCCAGCAGTTCTCGGGACTCTTGGGGCCACACCTTC. It yields the protein CASSSRDSWGHTF.